A selection of T cell receptor beta chains follows, all from one sample in a study of blood T cell repertoires in COVID-19. Produced via immunoSEQ multiplex PCR; TCRdb's table is partial and in-frame only. The repertoire holds some 240,000 clones, 80% to 90% seen once, with 5% to 7.5% in the top ten. Sequenced: PBMCs or T cells enriched from blood (not recorded which). Receptors originate from a woman between 50 and 59 years old who had been exposed to COVID-19. The CDR3 runs from the conserved cysteine through the conserved F or W. The D gene is left open where the match is weak. Clone size, where shown, is once, few, many, or a class for clones that have expanded.

TRBV2	-	-	TRBJ1-2	TGTGCCAGCAGTGAGGGCAGGGCGGACTATGGCTACACCTTC	CASSEGRADYGYTF
TRBV12-3/TRBV12-4	-	-	TRBJ1-1	TGTGCCAGCAGTTTGGCGCCGCGGGCTGAAGCTTTCTTT	CASSLAPRAEAFF
TRBV7-9	-	few	TRBJ2-7	TGTGCCAGCAGCAGGGGACGGGGCTACGAGCAGTACTTC	CASSRGRGYEQYF
TRBV21-1	-	-	TRBJ1-3	TGTGCCAGCAGCTCAAGGTCGGGACAGCTTTTTCCAGTCTCTGGAAACACCATATATTTT	CASSSRSGQLFPVSGNTIYF
TRBV19	-	-	TRBJ1-5	TGTGCCAGTAGTATACGAGGGGGAGCGGGCAATCAGCCCCAGCATTTT	CASSIRGGAGNQPQHF
TRBV5-1	TRBD2	-	TRBJ2-3	TGCGCCAGCAGCGAGTCACCGAGCGGGGGCACCACAGATACGCAGTATTTT	CASSESPSGGTTDTQYF
TRBV29-1	TRBD2	-	TRBJ2-3	TGCAGCGTTGAAAAGCTAGCGGGGACTCCAGAACGTTTT	CSVEKLAGTPERF
TRBV7-2	TRBD2	-	TRBJ2-5	TGTGCCAGCAGCTTAGAAACCCCGACTAGCGGGGTAATAGAGACCCAGTACTTC	CASSLETPTSGVIETQYF
TRBV29-1	-	-	TRBJ2-3	TGCAGCGTCGAGACTCCTAGCACAGATACGCAGTATTTT	CSVETPSTDTQYF
TRBV5-4	TRBD2	once	TRBJ2-7	TGTGCCAGCAGTAGAACTAGCGGGGGTTACGAGCAGTACTTC	CASSRTSGGYEQYF
TRBV4-3	TRBD1	once	TRBJ1-6	TGCGCCAGCAGTCTTACCCCGGGACAGGCCCCTAATTCACCCCTCCACTTT	CASSLTPGQAPNSPLHF
TRBV2	TRBD1	-	TRBJ1-3	TGTGCCAGCAGTGAAGCAGGGGGCGGTGGAAACACCATATATTTT	CASSEAGGGGNTIYF
TRBV29-1	-	-	TRBJ1-1	TGCAGCGTTGAAGATGGCAGTTTTTTCACTGAAGCTTTCTTT	CSVEDGSFFTEAFF
TRBV5-1	-	-	TRBJ2-3	TGCGCCAGCACCGAAAACATACAGGGACGGGGCACAGATACGCAGTATTTT	CASTENIQGRGTDTQYF
TRBV7-2	-	-	TRBJ1-5	TGTGCCAGCAGCTTATTCGGTATGGGGGGTGGGTATCAGCCCCAGCATTTT	CASSLFGMGGGYQPQHF
TRBV7-2	-	few	TRBJ1-3	TGTGCCAGCAGCTTAGCTCAGGTCTCTGGAAACACCATATATTTT	CASSLAQVSGNTIYF
TRBV5-4	-	-	TRBJ2-1	TGTGCCAGCAGCTTACAGCCGAACAATGAGCAGTTCTTC	CASSLQPNNEQFF
TRBV5-4	TRBD1	-	TRBJ2-7	TGTGCCAGCAGCTCCGGGGACAGGGGATACGAGCAGTACTTC	CASSSGDRGYEQYF
TRBV10-1	-	-	TRBJ1-5	TGCGCCAGCAATTACAATCAGCCCCAGCATTTT	CASNYNQPQHF
TRBV5-6	TRBD1	once	TRBJ1-6	TGTGCCAGCAGTACCGGGACAGGGATACGGGGATCACCCCTCCACTTT	CASSTGTGIRGSPLHF
TRBV7-2	-	-	TRBJ1-2	TGTGCCAGCAGCTTAGGGGGGCAGTCCGTTGGCTACACCTTC	CASSLGGQSVGYTF
TRBV5-6	-	-	TRBJ2-7	TGTGCCAGCATGGTGGGTCTAGGGAGGTACGAGCAGTACTTC	CASMVGLGRYEQYF
TRBV23-1	TRBD1	-	TRBJ1-3	TGCGCCAGCAGAACCGACAGGGGGCACGGAAACACCATATATTTT	CASRTDRGHGNTIYF
TRBV5-1	TRBD2	-	TRBJ2-3	TGCGCCAGCAGCTTGACTAGCGGGGGGGCAGATACGCAGTATTTT	CASSLTSGGADTQYF
TRBV10-3	TRBD1	few	TRBJ1-1	TGTGCCATCAGTGATTACAGGGGTCGAGACACTGAAGCTTTCTTT	CAISDYRGRDTEAFF
TRBV6-5	-	-	TRBJ2-1	TGTGCCAGCAGATCCATTCAGGGTAGTGAGCAGTTCTTC	CASRSIQGSEQFF
TRBV28	-	-	TRBJ1-5	TGTGCCAGCAGTTCCCACAGGGTAAGCAATCAGCCCCAGCATTTT	CASSSHRVSNQPQHF
TRBV4-1	TRBD1	-	TRBJ1-5	TGCGCCAGCAGCCAAGATGTATTGTGGGACAGCGTTTCCAATCAGCCCCAGCATTTT	CASSQDVLWDSVSNQPQHF
TRBV7-2	-	-	TRBJ2-5	TGTGCCAGCAGCTTAGCGCAAACCGGGGGAGGAGAGACCCAGTACTTC	CASSLAQTGGGETQYF
TRBV5-8	-	-	TRBJ2-5	TGTGCCAGCAGCTTGAGTAGCCCACTCATGGAGACCCAGTACTTC	CASSLSSPLMETQYF
TRBV6-2/TRBV6-3	-	-	TRBJ1-5	TGTGCCAGCAGTTACTCGGTCGGTCAGCCCCAGCATTTT	CASSYSVGQPQHF
TRBV29-1	-	-	TRBJ1-1	TGCAGCGTTGCCACCGGACAGGAAGCTTTCTTT	CSVATGQEAFF
TRBV19	-	-	TRBJ2-2	TGTGCCAGTAGTCACAGGGCCGGGGAGCTGTTTTTT	CASSHRAGELFF
TRBV28	-	-	TRBJ1-1	TGTGCCAGCAGTCCCCGACTCGCGGGACGTAACACTGAAGCTTTCTTT	CASSPRLAGRNTEAFF
TRBV4-3	TRBD1	-	TRBJ1-2	TGCGCCAGCAGCCAAGCCGGGACAGGGCTTTATGGCTACACCTTC	CASSQAGTGLYGYTF
TRBV15	TRBD1	-	TRBJ2-7	TGTGCCACCAGCAGAGAGGTGGGCAGGGGGTACGAGCAGTACTTC	CATSREVGRGYEQYF
TRBV3-1/TRBV3-2	-	few	TRBJ2-3	TGTGCCAGCAGCCAAGATTTCAAGCCCCAAGATACGCAGTATTTT	CASSQDFKPQDTQYF
TRBV27	-	-	TRBJ2-1	TGTGCCAGCATCCACCCCCAGCTAGGTGAGCAGTTCTTC	CASIHPQLGEQFF
TRBV19	-	-	TRBJ2-7	TGTGCCAGTAGTGTGACAGTCAGCTCCTACGAGCAGTACTTC	CASSVTVSSYEQYF
TRBV5-6	TRBD1	-	TRBJ2-2	TGTGCCAGCAGCTTGGATAGGGGGCTAAACACCGGGGAGCTGTTTTTT	CASSLDRGLNTGELFF
TRBV7-9	-	-	TRBJ1-3	TGTGCCAGCAACCGGGGGGGGCCCCTAAACACCATATATTTT	CASNRGGPLNTIYF
TRBV24-1	TRBD1	-	TRBJ2-1	TGTGCCACCAGTGATGCCGGGACAGGGATCGTGGGGGAGCAGTTCTTC	CATSDAGTGIVGEQFF
TRBV24-1	TRBD1	-	TRBJ1-6	TGTGCCCCAATGGGACAGGGATTCAATTTGACACCCCTCCACTTT	CAPMGQGFNLTPLHF
TRBV29-1	-	-	TRBJ2-7	TGCAGCGTTGATGGGCCTTCCTACGAGCAGTACTTC	CSVDGPSYEQYF
TRBV19	TRBD1	-	TRBJ1-1	TGTGCCAGTAGACCGACAGGGGTAGAGGACACTGAAGCTTTCTTT	CASRPTGVEDTEAFF
TRBV4-3	-	once	TRBJ1-2	TGCGCCAGCAGCCCCTACTGGGGGATTGAAAGGGAGGGTGGCTACACCTTC	CASSPYWGIEREGGYTF
TRBV2	TRBD1	few	TRBJ2-7	TGTGCCAGCAGTGAGGCCACAGGGGAGAACAGCGAGCAGTACTTC	CASSEATGENSEQYF
TRBV6-4	-	-	TRBJ1-2	TGTGCCAGCAGTCCCTCAGGGAACTATGGCTACACCTTC	CASSPSGNYGYTF
TRBV2	TRBD1	-	TRBJ1-2	TGTGCCAGCAGTGAGATGACAGGGGTCGTTGGCTACACCTTC	CASSEMTGVVGYTF
TRBV12-3/TRBV12-4	TRBD1	-	TRBJ1-6	TGTGCCACCCGGGGACAGGGTAATTCACCCCTCCACTTT	CATRGQGNSPLHF
TRBV13	TRBD1	-	TRBJ2-5	TGTGCCAGCAGCTTAGGACGAGGGGGCGCAGAGACCCAGTACTTC	CASSLGRGGAETQYF
TRBV5-4	TRBD1	once	TRBJ1-2	TGTGCCAGCATCGCCTTCGGGGACAGGGGGATAGAGGGCTACACCTTC	CASIAFGDRGIEGYTF